Below, one TCR beta chain is given with its context. No cognate antigen has been identified for it. Per-base quality was not reported, and no clone a single base away is much larger than it. Healthy HIV-negative adults with no recently reported acute infections or vaccinations were included as donors. Every donor was a Caucasian adult residing in Nashville, Tennessee, USA. Magnetic negative selection was used to enrich CD4+ T cells, after which naive cells were positively selected on CD45RA and the negative fraction became the memory subset. Blood was collected by leukapheresis, and PBMCs were isolated by Ficoll-Histopaque density gradient centrifugation and then cryopreserved in liquid nitrogen vapor phase. Analytical flow cytometry was used to check the purity and quantity of each magnetically sorted T cell population. Each sorted fraction had its genomic DNA isolated and then quantified by UV absorbance on a Nanodrop 2000c.

This sample is part of a study of shared clonotypes between healthy human individuals (dated by TCRdb to about 2020). Regarding the study in general: A few men and a couple of women, aged 18 to 49 years, made up the cohort. For each donor, CD4 naive and CD4 memory were each run on three plates, CD8 naive on two plates, and CD8 memory on one plate. The study deeply sequenced blood TCR repertoires of about 5 healthy adults to estimate repertoire size and the extent of clonotype sharing between individuals. Libraries were prepared and TCR repertoires were sequenced by different laboratories using diverse techniques, in order to increase sequencing depth and limit assay-specific biases. Per donor, leukapheresis produced somewhere between about 0.85 and 8.9 billion PBMCs.

The paper's findings and limits, for the study overall: Pairwise subsampling indicated that sequencing depth was expected to affect the degree of clonotype sharing among donors. Only blood was sampled, and tissue TCR repertoires likely differ from those in blood. Larger estimated clonotype richness was generally found for naive subsets than for memory subsets. When a handful of donors were compared, the shared fraction of clonotypes was 5% to 6.5% for naive CD4, around 3.6% for naive CD8, 2% to 2.5% for memory CD4, and approximately 0.4% for memory CD8. Compared with non-shared clonotypes, clonotypes shared by all four sorted-subset donors had higher generation probabilities. The genetic and exposure-history diversity represented was limited by the small number of donors. Rarefaction of sorted-subset datasets indicated incomplete sequencing despite the large sequencing depth.

Inclusive of the bounding cysteine and phenylalanine, the CDR3 is 15 residues long. Only the CDR3 part of the read is kept: 45 bases, read in frame from the first base. Trimming at the junction amounts to 0 bases on V and 0 bases on J, and the germline ends lie 8 bases apart. The germline V gene (reference sequence) gives CDR1 as GTSNPN and CDR2 as SVGIG. Using the deep immunoSEQ assay, TCR CDR3 regions were amplified from genomic DNA by multiplex PCR. Genomic DNA extracted from each cell subset was distributed evenly over all wells of several immunoSEQ 96-well plates, and each plate served as one replicate. Each replicate PCR for sorted subsets received around 210 ng genomic DNA, equal to about 29,000 T cell genomes. The purified libraries were quantified using a Qubit 3.0 fluorometer, sized with a Bioanalyzer 2100, and then quantified again using the KAPA Library Quantification kit. Each immunoSEQ 96-well plate was sequenced on its own single-read 150-cycle Illumina NextSeq 550 flow cell. As for the authors' bioinformatics: Because the immunoSEQ output included only junctional sequences and no quality scores, the filtering could not be the same as the filtering used for full-length reads. To assign V/J genes and CDR3, sequences were annotated using PyIR, a Python wrapper for IgBLAST v1.9, with IMGT germline references. Reads with weak V/J assignments (E-value above 1e-6), missing CDR3, stop codons, out-of-frame junctions, or ambiguous translated residues were removed. V3J clonotypes were defined by identical inferred V gene, J gene, and CDR3 amino acid sequence. To compute the percentage overlap between repertoires, the number of shared unique clonotypes was divided by the size of the smaller repertoire. Three approaches were used to assess repertoire richness: RTK rarefaction, the Chao1 estimator, and Recon v2.1 estimates of unobserved clonotypes. For all TCRbeta clonotypes obtained by the gDNA method from a few donors, generation probabilities were computed with OLGA. Sourced from immuneACCESS, this table was stored by TCRdb with only in-frame sequences that have V and J called. A share of the clones is absent; for the studies checked, an unresolved V gene accounts for under half, and the remainder has no known explanation. V and J calls and clone size are copied from that table; D and trimming were computed from the DNA. The sample table holds about 1.1 million clones, of which approximately 80% were seen once. In total, the top ten clones hold 0.5% to 0.65% of the sample.

The chain is made from TRBV30 and TRBJ2-2, with a weak D call of TRBD1 (6 bases match). Material for sequencing was memory CD4+ T cells from PBMCs. The intended sense of this specimen's cell subset or site label: CD45RA-negative fraction. The TCR sequence derives from a man younger than 35 in good health. Some clones in this sample may be carry-over from other donors' samples. The DNA sequence is TGTGCCTGGAGTGTAAACAGGGCGAACACCGGGGAGCTGTTTTTT. It translates to CAWSVNRANTGELFF.